Presented here are 26 T cell receptor beta chains from one specimen sequenced in a study of metastatic and nonmetastatic thyroid tumors. TCRdb reprocessed the PCR reads via MiXCR. Of roughly 20,000 clones in the sample, 25% to 30% were seen once. Patients underwent thyroid surgery, and none had received any treatment before it. Specimen: tumor tissue. The origin of the receptors is a male donor with papillary thyroid cancer or a benign thyroid nodule (not recorded which). Some clones in this sample may be carry-over from other donors' samples.

The chain employs TRBV15 and TRBJ2-7; D uncertain. CDR1 LNHNV and CDR2 YYDKDF come from the germline V gene (reference sequence). V dropped 3 bases and J dropped 5 bases, with 8 bases sitting between them. This CDR3 contains 12 residues. The CDR3 here is CATSSNLDEQYF. CDR3 bases: TGTGCCACCAGCAGTAATTTAGACGAGCAGTACTTC.

This clone has just one count. This sequence joins TRBV20-1 and TRBJ2-2, with TRBD2 identical over 9 bases. V lost 1 base to trimming and J lost 4 bases; unmatched junction nucleotides: 10. Germline assignment: CDR1 DFQATT and CDR2 SNEGSKA (reference sequence). The CDR3 totals 17 residues. The CDR3 is CSARGLWAGGPTGELFF. The CDR3, as DNA: TGCAGTGCTAGAGGTCTCTGGGCGGGGGGGCCCACCGGGGAGCTGTTTTTT.

This clone appeared a few times. The V gene is TRBV5-5, the J gene TRBJ2-7; no firm D call. The CDR3 has 13 residues. Germline V gene data show CDR1 as SGHKS and CDR2 as YYEKEE (reference sequence). The V and J ends lost 4 bases and 6 bases respectively, with 14 bases between them. The CDR3 coding sequence is TGTGCCAGCAGCCCCGCGAGGTACGGCGAGCAGTACTTC. Amino acids: CASSPARYGEQYF.

This clone was counted only a few times. At one of its ends the junction is not consistent with the germline gene, which may arise from a read error. The chain links TRBV12-3 or TRBV12-4 to TRBJ2-3; 9 bases match TRBD2. The length of the CDR3 is 18 residues. The CDR3 nucleotides are TGTGTCAGCAGCCCAGCGGGTGAGGCGGGGGGGTTCACAGATACGCAGTATTTT. Translation: CVSSPAGEAGGFTDTQYF.

This clone was recorded a few times. This sequence joins TRBV7-9 and TRBJ2-3; D unclear. Trimming pared 1 base from V and 4 bases from J, leaving 6 bases between. This CDR3 is built from 13 residues. Germline values: CDR1 SEHNR, CDR2 FQNEAQ (reference sequence). The CDR3 DNA sequence: TGTGCCAGCAGCTTAGGATCATCAGATACGCAGTATTTT. This translates into CASSLGSSDTQYF.

The V gene is TRBV12-3 or TRBV12-4, the J gene TRBJ1-2; 11 nucleotides agree with TRBD1. The CDR3 consists of 19 residues. V lost 4 bases, J lost 3 bases, and 16 bases stayed unmatched. The CDR3 coding sequence is TGTGCCAGCAGTTCTTGGGACAGGGGGACGTTAGAGGGGGACTATGGCTACACCTTC. This gives the protein CASSSWDRGTLEGDYGYTF.

The gene calls are TRBV5-8 and TRBJ1-2, with D uncertain. The CDR3 is made up of 11 amino acids. Trimming cost V 0 bases and J 7 bases, with 4 bases left between them. CDR1 SGHTS and CDR2 YDEGEE come from the germline V gene. CDR3 amino acids: CASSLVFGYTF. DNA for the CDR3: TGTGCCAGCAGCTTGGTATTTGGCTACACCTTC.

This clone was observed a handful of times. The CDR3 region has the DNA TGTGCCAGCAGTTCGACGGGAACCGGGGAGCTGTTTTTT. Its translation: CASSSTGTGELFF. This chain connects TRBV28 to TRBJ2-2, with D possibly TRBD2 on 5 matching bases. The V end was cut by 4 bases, the J end by 5 bases, with 8 bases between. The germline gives CDR1 MDHEN, CDR2 SYDVKM. CDR3 length: 13 amino acids.

The table lists this clone with a few counts. The V call is TRBV18, the J call TRBJ1-6; no definite D call. Trimming removed 6 bases from V and 7 bases from J, with 7 bases in between. The CDR3 runs 12 residues. In germline, CDR1 is KGHSH, CDR2 LQKENI. The CDR3 bases are TGTGCCAGCTCCACCCAGAATTCACCCCTCCACTTT. Its translation: CASSTQNSPLHF.

Points on this clone: Other nucleotide sequences in the sample specify the same CDR3. This chain uses TRBV5-1 with TRBJ2-7, with no clear D. Trimming left V 4 bases short and J 2 bases short, with 10 bases between. Germline V CDR1 and CDR2: SGHRS, YFSETQ. The CDR3 sequence is 13 residues long. CDR3 bases: TGCGCCAGCAGCCTTGACCGAGCCTACGAGCAGTACTTC. It is translated as CASSLDRAYEQYF.

The chain uses TRBV11-2 and TRBJ1-3; D might be TRBD1 (5 bases). Germline values: CDR1 SGHAT, CDR2 FQNNGV. CDR3 length: 15 amino acids. V was cut by 5 bases and J by 1 base, with 12 bases left in between. CDR3 sequence: CASSPGTGSGNTIYF. The CDR3 DNA sequence: TGTGCCAGCAGCCCGGGGACCGGTTCTGGAAACACCATATATTTT. Full variable domain (remainder filled in from reference TRBV11-2 and TRBJ1-3): EAGVAQSPRYKIIEKRQSVAFWCNPISGHATLYWYQQILGQGPKLLIQFQNNGVVDDSQLPKDRFSAERLKGVDSTLKIQPAKLEDSAVYLCASSPGTGSGNTIYFGEGSWLTVV.

The V and J genes are TRBV2 and TRBJ2-7; D is undetermined. Looked up from germline, CDR1 is SNHLY and CDR2 is FYNNEI. The germline V and J ends were trimmed by 5 bases and 1 base, with 12 bases remaining between them. The CDR3 is made up of 14 amino acids. CDR3 sequence reads: CASSILYQSYEQYF. As DNA, the CDR3 is TGTGCCAGCAGTATCCTATACCAATCCTACGAGCAGTACTTC.

The V and J genes are TRBV14 and TRBJ1-5; tentative D call: TRBD1 (5 bases). This CDR3 contains 17 residues. Germline-derived CDR1 and CDR2 are SGHDN and FVKESK. Trimming stripped 0 bases from V and 4 bases from J, with 16 bases between. The CDR3: CASSQDPGAGSNQPQHF. For the CDR3, the DNA is TGTGCCAGCAGCCAAGACCCTGGGGCAGGGTCTAATCAGCCCCAGCATTTT. Variable domain in full (rest from reference TRBV14 and TRBJ1-5): EAGVTQFPSHSVIEKGQTVTLRCDPISGHDNLYWYRRVMGKEIKFLLHFVKESKQDESGMPNNRFLAERTGGTYSTLKVQPAELEDSGVYFCASSQDPGAGSNQPQHFGDGTRLSIL.

CDR3 nucleotides: TGCAGTGCTAGAGGGTCCGGGACATCTTTTTACGAGCAGTACTTC. It codes for CSARGSGTSFYEQYF. V usage is TRBV20-1 and J usage is TRBJ2-7; possibly TRBD1 for D (6 bases). Germline loops: CDR1 DFQATT, CDR2 SNEGSKA (reference sequence). V was trimmed by 1 base and J by 4 bases, leaving 17 bases between them. The CDR3 has 15 amino acids.

This clone was observed many times. The chain combines TRBV29-1 with TRBJ2-5; D is possibly TRBD1 (7 bases). Between the trimmed V and J ends, which lost 2 bases and 5 bases, there was a span of 12 bases. This CDR3 contains 13 residues. CDR1 and CDR2 (germline): SQVTM, ANQGSEA. DNA of the CDR3: TGCAGCGTTGAAACGGCAGGGGGGGAGACCCAGTACTTC. Protein sequence: CSVETAGGETQYF.

The chain uses TRBV27 and TRBJ1-5, with D hard to call. With 5 bases removed from V and 2 bases from J, the gap between germline ends came to 16 bases. The V gene's germline CDR1 is MNHEY and CDR2 SMNVEV (reference sequence). The CDR3 is made up of 16 amino acids. The CDR3 nucleotides read TGTGCCAGCAGTGCCCAGTGGGTGCCTGGCAATCAGCCCCAGCATTTT. It yields the protein CASSAQWVPGNQPQHF.

This clone was counted ten times or more. The chain is built from TRBV18 and TRBJ1-2; possible D gene TRBD1, 6 bases. Germline V gene lookup returns CDR1 KGHSH and CDR2 LQKENI. V was cut by 3 bases and J by 3 bases, with 14 bases left in between. The CDR3 extends over 15 amino acids. Here the CDR3 DNA reads TGTGCCAGCTCACCCAGGGGAGGGTACGACTATGGCTACACCTTC. As protein: CASSPRGGYDYGYTF.

This clone was seen repeatedly, ten times or more. J is TRBJ2-2 and V is TRBV6-1, with 7 bases that match TRBD1. Germline V CDR1 and CDR2: MNHNS, SASEGT. The CDR3 is made up of 15 amino acids. Unmatched junction bases numbered 11, after V lost 6 bases and J lost 7 bases. The CDR3 loop is CASRNGQGEVGELFF. CDR3 sequence (DNA): TGTGCCAGCAGGAATGGGCAGGGGGAAGTCGGGGAGCTGTTTTTT.

This clone was seen a single time. CDR3 residues: CASTPTQSGRKFF. In DNA, the CDR3 is TGTGCCAGCACCCCAACCCAGTCCGGGAGGAAGTTCTTC. The chain recombines TRBV3-1 with TRBJ2-1; 7 nucleotides match TRBD2. This CDR3 has 13 amino acids. CDR1 is LGHDT and CDR2 is YNNKEL in the germline V gene (reference sequence). V gave up 7 bases and J gave up 14 bases; unmatched junction bases: 14.

This clone came up many times. V usage is TRBV11-2 and J usage is TRBJ1-1; TRBD1 might be the D (5 bases). Trimming stripped 6 bases from V and 1 base from J, with 12 bases between. The V gene's germline CDR1 is SGHAT and CDR2 FQNNGV. The CDR3 contains 14 residues. The CDR3 nucleotides are TGTGCCAGCAGTTTGGCCGGGGGGAACACTGAAGCTTTCTTT. Translated, it gives CASSLAGGNTEAFF.

About this clone itself: Given a much more abundant clone one base away, this may be a read error. Other DNA sequences of this sample code for an identical CDR3. This chain links TRBV25-1 with TRBJ1-3; no clear D. Looked up from germline, CDR1 is MGHDK and CDR2 is SYGVNS. The length of the CDR3 is 12 residues. The CDR3: CASRSSGNTIYF. The CDR3 region has the DNA TGTGCCAGCAGGAGCTCTGGAAACACAATATATTTT.

This clone was found many times. The chain links TRBV27 to TRBJ2-3; D gene uncertain. The CDR3 sequence is 14 residues long. From germline, CDR1 is MNHEY and CDR2 SMNVEV (reference sequence). V lost 3 bases, J lost 5 bases, and 12 bases lay in between. As DNA, the CDR3 is TGTGCCAGCAGTTTCCGTAGGGTAGAAGATACGCAGTATTTT. It encodes CASSFRRVEDTQYF.

This clone was counted ten times or more. This sequence joins TRBV6-6 and TRBJ2-1; D may be TRBD1 (5 bases). The CDR3 spans 21 residues. The germline V and J ends were trimmed by 5 bases and 4 bases, with 33 bases remaining between them. Germline CDR1 MNHNY, CDR2 SVGAGI (reference sequence). The CDR3 region is CASSQRRGFALRNPQYNEQFF. CDR3 sequence (DNA): TGTGCCAGCAGTCAACGAAGGGGATTCGCCCTCCGTAATCCACAATACAATGAGCAGTTCTTC.

This clone was detected ten times or more. The chain couples TRBV12-5 to TRBJ2-1; 11 nucleotides match TRBD2. CDR1 is LGHNT, CDR2 FRNRAP, per germline. J was trimmed by 5 bases and V by 3 bases; bases with no gene match: 12. The CDR3 covers 18 residues. CDR3 sequence reads: CASGFDSTGTSGDNEQFF. The DNA of the CDR3 is TGTGCTAGTGGTTTCGATTCCACCGGGACTAGCGGCGACAATGAGCAGTTCTTC.

The V gene is TRBV5-1, the J gene TRBJ2-7, with TRBD2 matching 8 bases. CDR3 length: 14 amino acids. The germline V gene has CDR1 SGHRS and CDR2 YFSETQ. V dropped 1 base and J dropped 3; count of bases not matched to a gene: 3. CDR3 amino acids: CASSLPSGSYEQYF. Here the CDR3 DNA reads TGCGCCAGCAGCTTGCCCAGCGGGAGCTACGAGCAGTACTTC. Looking up the rest from reference TRBV5-1 and TRBJ2-7 gives the full variable domain: KAGVTQTPRYLIKTRGQQVTLSCSPISGHRSVSWYQQTPGQGLQFLFEYFSETQRNKGNFPGRFSGRQFSNSRSEMNVSTLELGDSALYLCASSLPSGSYEQYFGPGTRLTVT.

This clone was detected many times. V is TRBV19 and J is TRBJ2-3, with 7 bases that match TRBD2. Looked up from germline, CDR1 is LNHDA and CDR2 is SQIVND (reference sequence). The CDR3 consists of 14 residues. V was clipped by 5 bases and J by 0 bases; unmatched bases: 2. The CDR3 sequence: CASSFSGSTDTQYF. The CDR3 DNA reads as TGTGCCAGTAGTTTTAGCGGGAGCACAGATACGCAGTATTTT.